This TCR beta chain was identified in a study of blood T cells in healthy people across ages. The second PCR ran about 6 to 11 cycles with a sample-barcoded 5' primer and J-beta primers. TCRdb analysed the 5' RACE reads with MiXCR anew, one entry per CDR3 protein. Here the sample spans about 510,000 distinct CDR3 sequences, over 25% being singletons. Germline lookup yields CDR1 SQVTM and CDR2 ANQGSEA. The CDR3 length is 14 residues. This clonotype was recorded a few times. At one end the junction does not follow the germline gene, possibly because of a read error. A further study also used this sample, focusing on T cells of mothers and their children.

The receptor comes from a boy aged 2-15 years in good health. The source material was blood. This chain connects TRBV29-1 to TRBJ2-5; 9 nucleotides match TRBD1. The J call could be wrong; TRBJ2-1 is a better fit for the DNA end. The CDR3 here is CSGEPGQGTNEQFF. In DNA, the CDR3 is TGCAGCGGTGAACCGGGACAGGGTACCAATGAGCAGTTCTTC.